This TCR beta chain derives from a study of T cell responses to AZD1222 COVID-19 vaccine. The V gene's germline CDR1 is MNHEY and CDR2 SMNVEV (reference sequence). The V and J ends lost 2 bases and 4 bases respectively, with 11 bases between them. The CDR3 runs to 15 residues. TCRdb's table, derived via immunoSEQ multiplex PCR, lists solely in-frame clones and lacks some. The top ten hold approximately 5.5% of the sample, which has tens of thousands of clones, approximately 88% seen once. The clonotype originates from an adult in good health. The J gene is TRBJ1-4, the V gene TRBV27; D possibly corresponds to TRBD1 (6 bases). This sample comprised peripheral blood, obtained on day 0 of AZD1222 vaccination. The DNA of the CDR3 is TGTGCCAGCAGTTTAGTCAGGGGTGTTAATGAAAAACTGTTTTTT. Protein sequence: CASSLVRGVNEKLFF.